These 28 T cell receptor beta chains share one sample of origin, sequenced in a study of identical twins. TCRdb ran MiXCR on the 5' RACE reads and lists one entry per CDR3 protein. The sample records approximately 220,000 distinct CDR3 sequences, about 7.5% being singletons. A further study also used this sample, focusing on yellow fever vaccine responses in identical twins.

The sample consisted of memory (CD45RO+) T cells sorted from blood. Source of these receptors: a woman aged 18-30 years in good health.

The chain is built from TRBV3-1 and TRBJ2-1, with D perhaps TRBD1 (6 bases). This CDR3 is built from 13 residues. Germline lookup yields CDR1 LGHDT and CDR2 YNNKEL (reference sequence). V gave up 6 bases and J gave up 9 bases, with 15 bases separating them. Written as DNA, the CDR3 is TGTGCCAGCAGGGATATGGGGGCGGGTGAGCAGTTCTTC. The encoded protein is CASRDMGAGEQFF.

V usage is TRBV24-1 and J usage is TRBJ2-5, with 16 bases matching TRBD2. Germline values: CDR1 KGHDR, CDR2 SFDVKD. J was trimmed by 2 bases and V by 4 bases; bases with no gene match: 9. CDR3 size: 19 residues. The CDR3: CATSEPGLAGGPGQETQYF. CDR3 bases: TGTGCCACCAGTGAACCGGGACTAGCGGGGGGGCCCGGGCAAGAGACCCAGTACTTC.

This clonotype occurred many times. The chain is built from TRBV3-1 and TRBJ2-7, with 7 nucleotides matching TRBD1. Germline-derived CDR1 and CDR2 are LGHDT and YNNKEL (reference sequence). J lost 0 bases, V lost 0 bases, and 5 bases had no gene match. The CDR3 consists of 16 residues. The CDR3 region has the DNA TGTGCCAGCAGCCAAGATTTGGGGACAGCCTCCTACGAGCAGTACTTC. Its translation: CASSQDLGTASYEQYF.

This clonotype was seen ten or more times. This rearrangement joins TRBV7-9 to TRBJ2-3, with 13 nucleotides matching TRBD2. Losses at the gene ends were 5 bases for V and 5 bases for J; bases not matched to a gene: 7. This CDR3 has 16 residues. Germline V lookup: CDR1 SEHNR, CDR2 FQNEAQ (reference sequence). The CDR3 bases are TGTGCCAGCAGCGTAACTAGCGGGAGGGCCAAAGATACGCAGTATTTT. This encodes CASSVTSGRAKDTQYF.

DNA for the CDR3: TGCAGTGTTCGAGCGGGCTTGGGCTACGAGCAGTACTTC. It translates to CSVRAGLGYEQYF. The chain combines TRBV20-1 with TRBJ2-7, with a tentative D call TRBD2 (6 bases). Deletions cut 7 bases from V and 3 bases from J, with 16 bases between. The CDR3 consists of 13 residues. Germline CDR1 and CDR2: DFQATT and SNEGSKA (reference sequence).

This clonotype was observed a few times. CDR3 protein: CASSYPDPGQGVADTDTQYF. The CDR3 bases are TGTGCCAGCAGTTACCCTGATCCGGGACAGGGGGTAGCGGATACAGATACGCAGTATTTT. This sequence joins TRBV6-2 or TRBV6-3 and TRBJ2-3, with TRBD1 matching over 11 bases. Trimming removed 2 bases from V and 3 bases from J; junction bases left unmatched: 16. Germline V CDR1 and CDR2: MNHEY, SVGEGT. The CDR3 spans 20 residues.

This clonotype has a count of ten or more. The chain links TRBV6-5 to TRBJ2-2; D might be TRBD2 (5 bases). With 3 bases removed from V and 4 bases from J, the gap between germline ends came to 12 bases. The CDR3 has 15 residues. Germline-derived CDR1 and CDR2 are MNHEY and SVGAGI. CDR3 protein: CASSYRLEGTGELFF. The CDR3 DNA reads TGTGCCAGCAGTTATCGGCTTGAGGGCACCGGGGAGCTGTTTTTT.

The chain carries TRBV9 and TRBJ2-3; perhaps TRBD2 as D (5 bases). CDR1 and CDR2 (germline): SGDLS, YYNGEE. V was shortened by 4 bases and J by 2 bases, with 14 bases between the two germline ends. This CDR3 has 15 residues. Here the CDR3 DNA reads TGTGCCAGCAGCTCAATCGCTAGCCTCACAGATACGCAGTATTTT. This sequence encodes CASSSIASLTDTQYF.

This clonotype appeared many times. The CDR3 protein is CASSFSLAGQETQYF. The CDR3 region has the DNA TGCGCCAGCAGCTTCAGCCTAGCGGGGCAAGAGACCCAGTACTTC. The rearrangement uses TRBV5-1 and TRBJ2-5; 9 bases line up with TRBD2. The CDR3 extends over 15 amino acids. V shed 2 bases and J 2 bases; nucleotides not matched to a gene: 4. Germline assignment: CDR1 SGHRS and CDR2 YFSETQ. The variable domain in full, completed from reference TRBV5-1 and TRBJ2-5, reads KAGVTQTPRYLIKTRGQQVTLSCSPISGHRSVSWYQQTPGQGLQFLFEYFSETQRNKGNFPGRFSGRQFSNSRSEMNVSTLELGDSALYLCASSFSLAGQETQYFGPGTRLLVL.

The J gene is TRBJ2-1, the V gene TRBV4-3; 14 nucleotides align to TRBD2. The CDR3 covers 16 residues. Per the germline V gene, CDR1 is LGHNA and CDR2 is YSLEER. V lost 3 bases to trimming and J lost 4 bases; unmatched junction nucleotides: 2. The CDR3 DNA sequence: TGCGCCAGCAGCCATGGACTAGCGGGAGGATACAATGAGCAGTTCTTC. Protein: CASSHGLAGGYNEQFF.

Many counts were recorded for this clonotype. The chain combines TRBV5-5 with TRBJ2-1; no clear D gene. Germline-derived CDR1 and CDR2 are SGHKS and YYEKEE (reference sequence). CDR3 length: 13 amino acids. V was cut by 2 bases and J by 4 bases, with 7 bases left in between. CDR3 residues: CASSLPGYNEQFF. For the CDR3, the DNA is TGTGCCAGCAGCTTACCCGGATACAATGAGCAGTTCTTC.

The chain joins TRBV7-3 to TRBJ2-5, with 7 nucleotides matching TRBD1. The germline gives CDR1 SGHTA, CDR2 FQGTGA. The CDR3 has 16 amino acids. The junction had 9 bases not matched to a gene; V was cut back by 2 bases and J by 3 bases. CDR3 amino acids: CASSLFPTGTEETQYF. The CDR3 DNA reads as TGTGCCAGCAGCTTATTCCCGACCGGGACAGAAGAGACCCAGTACTTC.

This clonotype has only a few counts. The chain joins TRBV11-2 to TRBJ2-3; TRBD2 aligns across 14 bases. V shed 2 bases, J shed 7 bases, and the junction held 11 bases outside the gene matches. The CDR3 totals 18 residues. Germline V gene data show CDR1 as SGHAT and CDR2 as FQNNGV. This chain's CDR3 is CASSLLPGTSGRGNTQYF. In nucleotides, the CDR3 is TGTGCCAGCAGCTTACTCCCTGGGACTAGCGGGAGAGGAAATACGCAGTATTTT. The full variable domain, completed using reference TRBV11-2 and TRBJ2-3, is EAGVAQSPRYKIIEKRQSVAFWCNPISGHATLYWYQQILGQGPKLLIQFQNNGVVDDSQLPKDRFSAERLKGVDSTLKIQPAKLEDSAVYLCASSLLPGTSGRGNTQYFGPGTRLTVL.

The chain couples TRBV11-3 to TRBJ2-1, with D unresolved. CDR3 length equals 13 residues. Trimming removed 1 base at V and 8 bases at J, with 9 bases between. Germline-derived CDR1 and CDR2 are SGHNT and YENEEA. This CDR3 is CASSLGGVDEQFF. CDR3 bases: TGTGCCAGCAGCTTAGGGGGTGTGGATGAGCAGTTCTTC.

This clonotype occurred many times. J is TRBJ2-1 and V is TRBV5-6; perhaps TRBD2 as D (6 bases). From germline, CDR1 is SGHDT and CDR2 YYEEEE. The CDR3 is made up of 16 amino acids. V lost 0 bases, J lost 5 bases, and 15 bases lay in between. DNA of the CDR3: TGTGCCAGCAGCTTGGTGGGGGGAGAAACCCACAATGAGCAGTTCTTC. Its protein product is CASSLVGGETHNEQFF.

The chain joins TRBV2 to TRBJ2-7; TRBD1 matches 9 bases. The CDR3 runs to 15 residues. CDR1 and CDR2 (germline): SNHLY, FYNNEI. Germline trimming cut 6 bases from V and 4 bases from J; bases unmatched to any gene: 10. The chain's CDR3 is CASSKGTGIIYEQYF. Here the CDR3 DNA reads TGTGCCAGCAGCAAAGGGACAGGGATAATTTACGAGCAGTACTTC.

This clonotype occurred a few times. The gene calls are TRBV2 and TRBJ1-4; no firm D call. Germline CDR1 reads SNHLY; CDR2 reads FYNNEI. The CDR3 spans 14 residues. V dropped 6 bases and J dropped 1 base, with 9 bases sitting between them. This chain's CDR3 is CASRDRETNEKLFF. CDR3 sequence (DNA): TGTGCCAGCAGGGACCGAGAAACTAATGAAAAACTGTTTTTT.

This clonotype was counted only a few times. The chain couples TRBV20-1 to TRBJ2-5; D possibly uses TRBD1 or TRBD2 (6 bases each). CDR3 size: 15 residues. V was pared by 2 bases and J by 7 bases, with 20 bases between. Germline loops: CDR1 DFQATT, CDR2 SNEGSKA (reference sequence). The CDR3 DNA reads as TGCAGTGCTAGAATGGCGCGGGGCCAACAGGGGACCCAGTACTTC. Its translation is CSARMARGQQGTQYF.

The CDR3 nucleotides are TGTGCTAGTGGTTTGGGGCTAGCGGGCTACAATGAGCAGTTCTTC. Residues: CASGLGLAGYNEQFF. The chain is built from TRBV12-5 and TRBJ2-1; 8 positions match TRBD2. This CDR3 spans 15 amino acids. The ends lost 1 base at V and 3 bases at J; junction bases unmatched: 2. The germline CDR1 and CDR2 sequences are LGHNT and FRNRAP. Combining the CDR3 with reference TRBV12-5 and TRBJ2-1 gives the whole variable domain DARVTQTPRHKVTEMGQEVTMRCQPILGHNTVFWYRQTMMQGLELLAYFRNRAPLDDSGMPKDRFSAEMPDATLATLKIQPSEPRDSAVYFCASGLGLAGYNEQFFGPGTRLTVL.

The chain links TRBV6-2 or TRBV6-3 to TRBJ1-1; D is possibly TRBD1 (5 bases). This CDR3 is built from 14 residues. V lost 6 bases and J 6 bases, leaving 17 bases between the germline ends. Germline V gene lookup returns CDR1 MNHEY and CDR2 SVGEGT. This CDR3 reads CASSPFAGGAEAFF. In DNA form, the CDR3 reads TGTGCCAGCAGCCCTTTTGCGGGGGGAGCTGAAGCTTTCTTT.

This clonotype appeared a few times. V usage is TRBV30 and J usage is TRBJ2-1; TRBD2 is a possible D gene (6 bases). The CDR3 is 13 residues long. V was pared by 2 bases and J by 9 bases, with 14 bases between. Looked up from germline, CDR1 is GTSNPN and CDR2 is SVGIG (reference sequence). CDR3 sequence reads: CAWSPGVAGEQFF. The CDR3 nucleotides read TGTGCCTGGAGTCCGGGGGTAGCCGGTGAGCAGTTCTTC.

There are a few counts of this clonotype. The chain couples TRBV12-3 or TRBV12-4 to TRBJ1-3; D is perhaps TRBD1 (6 bases). V lost 6 bases, J lost 4 bases, and 22 bases lay in between. This CDR3 is built from 17 residues. CDR3 sequence: CASSRTGKDLRGNTIYF. CDR3 DNA sequence: TGTGCCAGCAGCCGTACAGGGAAGGACCTGAGAGGAAACACCATATATTTT.

This clonotype showed up just a few times. The V and J genes are TRBV20-1 and TRBJ2-1; TRBD1 or TRBD2 may be the D gene (5 bases each). Trimming removed 0 bases at V and 6 bases at J, with 18 bases between. This CDR3 spans 16 amino acids. Germline assignment: CDR1 DFQATT and CDR2 SNEGSKA (reference sequence). DNA for the CDR3: TGCAGTGCTAGAGACCCACTTCGGACTGGGGCCAATGAGCAGTTCTTC. Encoded protein: CSARDPLRTGANEQFF.

In its sample, this clonotype was seen many times. The chain employs TRBV5-1 and TRBJ2-2; D gene ambiguous. CDR3 length: 14 amino acids. The germline gives CDR1 SGHRS, CDR2 YFSETQ. V was shortened by 4 bases and J by 4 bases, with 11 bases between the two germline ends. CDR3 nucleotides: TGCGCCAGCAGCCCCTCGTCCAGCACCGGGGAGCTGTTTTTT. Protein sequence: CASSPSSSTGELFF. Full variable domain (missing parts from reference TRBV5-1 and TRBJ2-2): KAGVTQTPRYLIKTRGQQVTLSCSPISGHRSVSWYQQTPGQGLQFLFEYFSETQRNKGNFPGRFSGRQFSNSRSEMNVSTLELGDSALYLCASSPSSSTGELFFGEGSRLTVL.

The genes are TRBV7-6 and TRBJ2-7, with D unresolved. Germline V gene lookup returns CDR1 SGHVS and CDR2 FNYEAQ. V was cut by 2 bases and J by 3 bases, with 8 bases left in between. This CDR3 contains 13 residues. Here the CDR3 DNA reads TGTGCCAGCAGCTTAAATCCAGACTACGAGCAGTACTTC. Its protein is CASSLNPDYEQYF.

In its sample, this clonotype was seen many times. The chain employs TRBV5-1 and TRBJ2-2; 7 positions match TRBD1. The germline V gene encodes CDR1 SGHRS and CDR2 YFSETQ. The ends lost 5 bases at V and 3 bases at J; junction bases unmatched: 10. This CDR3 has 16 residues. The DNA of the CDR3 is TGCGCCAGCAGTCCCCCAGGAACAGGGGACACCGGGGAGCTGTTTTTT. It translates to CASSPPGTGDTGELFF.

This clonotype appeared many times. V is TRBV6-5 and J is TRBJ2-5, with D perhaps matching TRBD2 (6 bases). In germline, CDR1 is MNHEY, CDR2 SVGAGI. V was shortened by 0 bases and J by 2 bases, with 13 bases between the two germline ends. This CDR3 has 16 amino acids. The CDR3 region has the DNA TGTGCCAGCAGTTACTCGATAGCGGCCGGACAAGAGACCCAGTACTTC. Encoded protein: CASSYSIAAGQETQYF.

The CDR3 nucleotides are TGTGCCGGGCGGAGTGGGGATACGCAGTATTTT. Its protein is CAGRSGDTQYF. The chain uses TRBV30 and TRBJ2-3; D is unresolved. This CDR3 region has 11 residues. Germline loops: CDR1 GTSNPN, CDR2 SVGIG (reference sequence). Trimming removed 8 bases at V and 6 bases at J, with 12 bases between.